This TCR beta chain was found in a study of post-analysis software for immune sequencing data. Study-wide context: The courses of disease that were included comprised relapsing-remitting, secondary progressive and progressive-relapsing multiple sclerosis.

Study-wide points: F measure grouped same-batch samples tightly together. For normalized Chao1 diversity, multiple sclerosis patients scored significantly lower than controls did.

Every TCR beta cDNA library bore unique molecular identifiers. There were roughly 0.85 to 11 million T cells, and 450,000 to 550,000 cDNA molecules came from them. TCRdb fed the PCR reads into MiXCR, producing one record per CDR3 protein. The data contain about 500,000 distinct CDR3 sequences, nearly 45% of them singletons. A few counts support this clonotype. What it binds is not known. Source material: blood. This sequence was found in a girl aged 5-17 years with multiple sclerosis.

The CDR3 is CASSLRGNTEAFF. The CDR3 bases are TGTGCCAGCAGCTTAAGGGGGAACACTGAAGCTTTCTTT. V and J are TRBV7-8 and TRBJ1-1, with D tentatively TRBD1 (5 bases). CDR3 size: 13 residues. V lost 2 bases to trimming and J lost 1 base, with 5 bases between them. Germline V gene data show CDR1 as SGHVS and CDR2 as FQNEAQ. The variable domain in full, completed from reference TRBV7-8 and TRBJ1-1, reads GAGVSQSPRYKVAKRGQDVALRCDPISGHVSLFWYQQALGQGPEFLTYFQNEAQLDKSGLPSDRFFAERPEGSVSTLKIQRTQQEDSAVYLCASSLRGNTEAFFGQGTRLTVV.